Given below is one T cell receptor beta chain in context. Its antigen remains unidentified. This CDR3 has 14 residues. V trimming: 4 bases; J trimming: 0 bases; junction bases outside the gene matches: 2. Germline CDR1 is SQVTM and CDR2 is ANQGSEA. The sample is drawn from a study of T-cell reconstitution after alpha-beta-depleted transplantation in children. Molecular barcoding with unique molecular identifiers was used for the TCRbeta library. A single record per CDR3 protein comes from TCRdb applying MiXCR to the PCR reads. The sample consists of 500,000 or so distinct CDR3 sequences, more than 9.5% of them appearing once. Broader study findings: At the one-year point after transplant, T-cell counts and TCRbeta diversity were found to come mostly from T cells that had been newly produced. Approximately two months post-transplant, alpha-beta T cells reportedly originated from several hundred expanded graft clones.

This TCR was recovered from a female patient between 2 and 15 years old who had a stem cell transplant for aplastic anemia, so the T cells may come from the graft donor. V gene TRBV29-1 combines with J gene TRBJ2-1, with 8 bases that match TRBD1. The sequencing here drew on PBMCs, mostly from graft donor cells, taken 180 days after TCRalphabeta/CD19-depleted stem cell transplant. CDR3 DNA sequence: TGCAGCGTTGCCGGGACAGGCTCCTACAATGAGCAGTTCTTC. Translating it yields CSVAGTGSYNEQFF.